Sequencing of this T cell receptor beta chain was carried out in a study of T-cell reconstitution after alpha-beta-depleted transplantation in children listed by TCRdb under 2016. Regarding the research as a whole: T-cell immune reconstitution after TCRalphabeta/CD19-depleted allogeneic hematopoietic cell transplantation in children was quantitatively tracked in the study by means of TCR repertoire profiling. What the study reported, not specific to this receptor: Hyperexpanded clone frequencies declined over subsequent months; after one year, T-cell counts and TCRbeta diversity were mostly attributed to newly produced T cells. The apparently early recovery of alphabetaT-cell counts about two months after transplant reportedly depended on only several hundred rapidly expanded clones that came from non-depleted graft cells. The high TCRbeta diversity at day 60 in some patients was ascribed to recipient T cells and intrathymic progenitors that had survived conditioning.

The library was generated by PCR. The instrument was an Illumina HiSeq 2500. TCR libraries were prepared with molecular barcoding, using unique molecular identifiers to normalize TCRbeta repertoire quantification. The raw public reads went through TCRdb reprocessing: fastp at Q25, MiXCR clone calling, in-frame beta chains kept. Rows with one shared CDR3 protein collapse into an entry with the most common genes and DNA. The sample data list 150,000 to 250,000 distinct CDR3 sequences, and 6.3% of these were observed just once. The ten largest clones capture just over 4.5% of the sample. What this sample's treatment or condition label stands for: allogeneic hematopoietic cell transplantation with graft depleted of TCRalphabeta T cells and CD19 B cells. TCRalphabeta/CD19-depleted allogeneic hematopoietic cell grafts were given to the transplant recipients, all of whom were children. This clonotype was found many times. Its recognized antigen is unknown. Base quality data are lacking; no much larger clone is found one base away.

Including cysteine and phenylalanine, the CDR3 has 14 amino acids. The retained sequence is limited to the CDR3, 42 bases, with the frame set at the first base. Cut back by 5 bases and 5 bases, the V and J ends lie 14 bases apart. From a lookup of the germline V gene, CDR1 and CDR2 are MNHEY and SVGEGT. The clonotype originates from a girl under three years old with combined immunodeficiency, due to receive a stem cell transplant. The chain joins TRBV6-2 or TRBV6-3 to TRBJ2-3; no D gene can be assigned with confidence. Sequences were derived from PBMCs, sampled before TCRalphabeta/CD19-depleted stem cell transplant. The CDR3 protein is CASSRELAEDTQYF. The nucleotide sequence is TGTGCCAGCAGTCGCGAGTTGGCTGAAGATACGCAGTATTTT.